This paragraph reports one T cell receptor (beta chain). Between the trimmed V and J ends, which lost 0 bases and 4 bases, there was a span of 3 bases. The CDR3 is made up of 13 amino acids. Looked up from germline, CDR1 is LGHNA and CDR2 is YNFKEQ. The sample comes from a study of identical twins. It was template switching that added a universal primer site, and there were unique molecular identifiers on the cDNA. TCRdb used MiXCR to reprocess the 5' RACE reads, holding one entry per CDR3 protein. The table shows some 730,000 distinct CDR3 sequences, with 15% to 20% occurring only once. These data were also filed under a second study, of T cells expressing NK-cell markers. That source notes: The share of CD8+ T cells held by dominant NKG2C+ clonotypes was about 1.0-7.5% in more than 5 donors.

J is TRBJ2-2 and V is TRBV4-2, with unresolved D. Material: PBMCs. The TCR comes from a woman under 30 in good health. CDR3 sequence reads: CASSQDRTGELFF. The CDR3 coding sequence is TGTGCCAGCAGCCAAGATCGCACCGGGGAGCTGTTTTTT.